One sample yielded the 14 T cell receptor beta chains listed below, sequenced in a study of shared clonotypes between healthy human individuals. Data came from immunoSEQ multiplex PCR; TCRdb stores just in-frame clones and leaves some out. The profile covers roughly 1,000,000 clones, with around 78% appearing a single time and 0.55% to 0.7% taken by the ten largest. The sequenced sample consisted of memory CD4+ T cells from PBMCs. Subset: CD45RA-negative fraction. These receptors came from a man aged 18 to 35 in good health. Some clones in this sample may be carry-over from other donors' samples.

On this clone itself: In the same sample, other DNA sequences code for this CDR3. The chain is built from TRBV7-9 and TRBJ1-1; D is unresolved. The V end lost 3 bases, the J end lost 5 bases, and 10 bases lay between the germline ends. Looked up from germline, CDR1 is SEHNR and CDR2 is FQNEAQ (reference sequence). This CDR3 comprises 13 residues. CDR3 protein: CASSFGEGTEAFF. CDR3 sequence (DNA): TGTGCCAGCAGCTTTGGGGAAGGGACTGAAGCTTTCTTT. Full variable domain (remainder filled in from reference TRBV7-9 and TRBJ1-1): DTGVSQNPRHKITKRGQNVTFRCDPISEHNRLYWYRQTLGQGPEFLTYFQNEAQLEKSRLLSDRFSAERPKGSFSTLEIQRTEQGDSAMYLCASSFGEGTEAFFGQGTRLTVV.

The rearrangement joins TRBV4-3 to TRBJ2-1, with 7 bases matching TRBD2. Germline V CDR1 and CDR2: LGHNA, YSLEER. The CDR3 is 14 amino acids. Losses at the gene ends were 2 bases for V and 4 bases for J; bases not matched to a gene: 2. In nucleotides, the CDR3 is TGCGCCAGCAGCCAAATCGGGGGGTACAATGAGCAGTTCTTC. Residues: CASSQIGGYNEQFF.

Note on this clone: A much larger clone lies one base from this, so it may be a read error. Other nucleotide sequences from this sample produce the same CDR3. The CDR3 region is CASSESVPRGSYNEQFF. The CDR3 DNA follows: TGTGCCAGCAGTGAGTCCGTGCCTAGAGGATCCTACAATGAGCAGTTCTTC. This chain joins TRBV25-1 and TRBJ2-1; D unclear. In germline, CDR1 is MGHDK, CDR2 SYGVNS. The ends were cut back, 3 bases at V and 1 base at J, with 16 bases in the middle. The CDR3 totals 17 residues. The whole variable domain, remainder taken from reference TRBV25-1 and TRBJ2-1, is EADIYQTPRYLVIGTGKKITLECSQTMGHDKMYWYQQDPGMELHLIHYSYGVNSTEKGDLSSESTVSRIRTEHFPLTLESARPSHTSQYLCASSESVPRGSYNEQFFGPGTRLTVL.

This clone has only a few counts. The CDR3 DNA reads TGTGCTTACAGTCGGCAGGGAACATTCTATGGCTACACCTTC. It codes for CAYSRQGTFYGYTF. The chain links TRBV30 to TRBJ1-2; TRBD1 might be the D (5 bases). CDR3 length: 14 amino acids. The germline V gene encodes CDR1 GTSNPN and CDR2 SVGIG (reference sequence).

This chain joins TRBV7-2 and TRBJ1-2; D perhaps matches TRBD1 (6 bases). The germline V gene encodes CDR1 SGHTA and CDR2 FQGNSA. CDR3 length: 14 residues. Trimming removed 1 base from V and 6 bases from J, with 12 bases in between. The CDR3 spells CASSLVQGTNGYTF. CDR3 in DNA: TGTGCCAGCAGCTTAGTACAGGGAACGAATGGCTACACCTTC.

The rearrangement links TRBV4-2 to TRBJ1-4, with D perhaps matching TRBD1 (6 bases). V was clipped by 0 bases and J by 6 bases, with 20 bases between them. Germline V gene lookup returns CDR1 LGHNA and CDR2 YNFKEQ. This CDR3 is built from 18 residues. CDR3 region: CASSQDLAGQGLDEKLFF. The DNA for the CDR3 is TGTGCCAGCAGCCAAGATCTCGCGGGGCAGGGGCTTGATGAAAAACTGTTTTTT.

V and J are TRBV4-2 and TRBJ1-2, with TRBD1 matching 8 bases. With 4 bases clipped from V and 7 bases from J, the junction kept 5 bases outside the gene matches. The CDR3 is 13 residues long. Per germline, CDR1 LGHNA and CDR2 YNFKEQ. The DNA of the CDR3 is TGTGCCAGCAGCCCCGGACAGGGAAGTGGCTACACCTTC. This translates into CASSPGQGSGYTF.

This chain uses TRBV9 with TRBJ2-7, with 8 bases fitting TRBD2. V dropped 4 bases and J dropped 3; count of bases not matched to a gene: 9. Per the germline V gene, CDR1 is SGDLS and CDR2 is YYNGEE. CDR3 size: 15 residues. In DNA form, the CDR3 reads TGTGCCAGCAGCTTGGGACTAGGGGATCTCTACGAGCAGTACTTC. Its protein product is CASSLGLGDLYEQYF.

The chain has TRBV10-3 and TRBJ1-1, with 8 bases lining up with TRBD1. Germline V lookup: CDR1 ENHRY, CDR2 SYGVKD. The V gene end was trimmed by 4 bases and the J gene end by 3 bases; junction bases not matched to a gene: 10. The CDR3 length is 16 residues. CDR3 protein: CAISAQGAGTYTEAFF. The CDR3 region has the DNA TGTGCCATCAGTGCTCAGGGGGCGGGTACCTACACTGAAGCTTTCTTT.

This chain uses TRBV29-1 with TRBJ2-1; the match to TRBD2 covers 10 bases. V trimming: 0 bases; J trimming: 10 bases; junction bases outside the gene matches: 6. The CDR3 runs to 14 residues. The germline CDR1 and CDR2 sequences are SQVTM and ANQGSEA. CDR3 DNA sequence: TGCAGCGTTGAAGAATCACTAGCGGGACGGGAGCAGTTCTTC. Translating gives CSVEESLAGREQFF.

The rearrangement links TRBV9 to TRBJ1-1; 7 bases are shared with TRBD1. This CDR3 comprises 12 residues. The V segment lost 4 bases and the J segment 8 bases; nucleotides outside the gene matches: 5. Germline CDR1 reads SGDLS; CDR2 reads YYNGEE. The CDR3 loop reads CASSRTDREAFF. The DNA of the CDR3 is TGTGCCAGCAGCCGGACGGACAGGGAAGCTTTCTTT. The whole variable domain, filled in from reference TRBV9 and TRBJ1-1, reads DSGVTQTPKHLITATGQRVTLRCSPRSGDLSVYWYQQSLDQGLQFLIQYYNGEERAKGNILERFSAQQFPDLHSELNLSSLELGDSALYFCASSRTDREAFFGQGTRLTVV.

The V gene is TRBV6-6, the J gene TRBJ1-5, with 7 bases fitting TRBD1. Looked up from germline, CDR1 is MNHNY and CDR2 is SVGAGI (reference sequence). With 7 bases clipped from V and 7 bases from J, the junction kept 7 bases outside the gene matches. The CDR3 totals 13 residues. CDR3 DNA sequence: TGTGCCAGCATAAAAGGCAGGGGGCAGCCCCAGCATTTT. This codes for CASIKGRGQPQHF.

The chain couples TRBV2 to TRBJ2-1; D remains ambiguous. This CDR3 has 18 residues. CDR1 and CDR2 (germline): SNHLY, FYNNEI. Deletions cut 2 bases from V and 7 bases from J, with 24 bases between. CDR3 in DNA: TGTGCCAGCAGTGAACGCTTGGGCCGCCGGACGCGCCGAAATGAGCAGTTCTTC. Translation: CASSERLGRRTRRNEQFF. Combining the CDR3 with reference TRBV2 and TRBJ2-1 gives the whole variable domain EPEVTQTPSHQVTQMGQEVILRCVPISNHLYFYWYRQILGQKVEFLVSFYNNEISEKSEIFDDQFSVERPDGSNFTLKIRSTKLEDSAMYFCASSERLGRRTRRNEQFFGPGTRLTVL.

CDR3 nucleotides: TGTGCCAGCAGCTTTACAGGGGAGGAGACCCAGTACTTC. This encodes CASSFTGEETQYF. The V call is TRBV11-2, the J call TRBJ2-5, with TRBD1 identical over 7 bases. The J segment lost 5 bases and the V segment lost 3 bases, leaving 3 bases of the junction unmatched. This CDR3 comprises 13 residues. Germline V gene data show CDR1 as SGHAT and CDR2 as FQNNGV. The full variable domain, rest sourced from reference TRBV11-2 and TRBJ2-5, is EAGVAQSPRYKIIEKRQSVAFWCNPISGHATLYWYQQILGQGPKLLIQFQNNGVVDDSQLPKDRFSAERLKGVDSTLKIQPAKLEDSAVYLCASSFTGEETQYFGPGTRLLVL.